Below are 7 T cell receptor beta chains sequenced from a single sample in a study of tumor-infiltrating lymphocytes in primary liver carcinoma (dated by TCRdb to the late 2010s). Sequencing was performed on an Illumina HiSeq 2500. A constant-region primer and ProtoScript II reverse transcriptase were used to reverse-transcribe TCRbeta-specific cDNA from about 530 ng total RNA. Construction of the TCRbeta libraries relied on three nested rounds of multiplex PCR, following a slightly modified ARM-PCR procedure. Each of the first two PCR rounds ran for about 11 cycles using multiplex TRBV1-TRBV30 forward primers together with a Cbeta reverse primer. TCRdb itself trimmed the public reads at Q25 with fastp, ran MiXCR and retained productive beta chains. Each record represents a unique CDR3 protein, reported with the most common genes and DNA among its rows. The sample table shows fewer than 150,000 distinct CDR3 sequences, and about 68% are seen once. The ten most abundant clones make up roughly 9% of the sample.

Without any cell sorting, total RNA and DNA were extracted together from about 20-30 mg of bulk tissue using the AllPrep DNA/RNA mini kit. The sample was liver tumor tissue from sampling region 1. The sample's cell subset or site label is to be understood as: tumor region T1, superior pole. These receptor sequences come from a woman aged 60-75 years with primary liver carcinoma and hepatitis B virus infection.

This chain links TRBV5-1 with TRBJ1-2; D is ambiguous. The V end was cut by 3 bases, the J end by 8 bases, with 14 bases between. The CDR3 consists of 13 residues. CDR1 is SGHRS and CDR2 is YFSETQ in the germline V gene. The chain's CDR3 is CASSSQWSYGYTF. The CDR3 coding sequence is TGCGCCAGCAGCTCTCAGTGGTCCTACGGCTACACCTTC.

In the case of this clonotype: This could be a read error, since a much larger clone is one nucleotide away. The chain carries TRBV6-1 and TRBJ2-7; possible D gene TRBD1, 5 bases. V was shortened by 7 bases and J by 7 bases, with 17 bases between the two germline ends. The CDR3 is 13 amino acids. Germline V CDR1 and CDR2: MNHNS, SASEGT. DNA for the CDR3: TGTGCCAGCACACAGGAGTTTCAAGGGGAGCAGTACTTC. Translated, it gives CASTQEFQGEQYF.

This sequence joins TRBV11-2 and TRBJ2-2; no reliable D call. In germline, CDR1 is SGHAT, CDR2 FQNNGV. The CDR3 extends over 12 amino acids. The CDR3 protein is CDRTDVAEELFF. In DNA form, the CDR3 reads TGTGACAGAACCGACGTAGCCGAGGAGCTGTTTTTT.

This clonotype was recorded many times. The chain links TRBV7-9 to TRBJ2-3; TRBD1 matches 8 bases. The V gene end was trimmed by 3 bases and the J gene end by 3 bases; junction bases not matched to a gene: 5. The germline V gene has CDR1 SEHNR and CDR2 FQNEAQ (reference sequence). The CDR3 sequence is 15 residues long. CDR3: CASSFGQGGTDTQYF. The CDR3 region has the DNA TGTGCCAGCAGCTTTGGACAGGGTGGAACAGATACGCAGTATTTT.

The count of this clonotype is one. No conserved phenylalanine or tryptophan ends this CDR3, so it is likely a read error. The CDR3 reads CAGSKGDLGPYEQYC. For the CDR3, the DNA is TGTGCCGGCAGTAAGGGGGACTTAGGCCCTTACGAGCAGTACTGC. The V call is TRBV6-1, the J call TRBJ2-7; TRBD1 or TRBD2 may be the D gene (6 bases each). CDR3 length: 15 amino acids. The V gene's germline CDR1 is MNHNS and CDR2 SASEGT.

Regarding this clonotype: At one end the junction does not follow the germline gene, possibly because of a read error. Here the CDR3 DNA reads TGTGCCAGCAGAGCCAACGTGGATAATGAAAAACTGTCTTTT. Translated, it gives CASRANVDNEKLSF. J is TRBJ1-4 and V is TRBV6-1, with D unresolved. The CDR3 is 14 amino acids. CDR1 and CDR2 (germline): MNHNS, SASEGT.

The V call is TRBV25-1, the J call TRBJ2-5, with D unresolved. Per germline, CDR1 MGHDK and CDR2 SYGVNS. This CDR3 is 12 amino acids long. The V gene lost 1 base and the J gene lost 2 bases, with 2 bases spanning the gap. CDR3 sequence (DNA): TGTGCCAGCAGTGAATGGCAAGAGACCCAGTACTTC. The encoded protein is CASSEWQETQYF.